This T cell receptor (beta chain) was identified during a study of radiation and T cells in renal cell carcinoma. From germline, CDR1 is SGHVS and CDR2 FQNEAQ. The CDR3 sequence is 14 residues long. Deletions cut 1 base from V and 6 bases from J, with 12 bases between. This clone has just one count. The table came from immunoSEQ multiplex PCR; TCRdb's copy has only in-frame clones and leaves some out. The sample yields 150,000 to 200,000 clones, about 87% seen once. Time point specified: blood 4 weeks post-SBRT, at nephrectomy. Treatment reported: 15 Gy SBRT to primary tumor, nephrectomy 4 weeks later.

The clonotype originates from a woman aged 50 to 60 with renal cell carcinoma. The chain recombines TRBV7-8 with TRBJ1-1, with D unclear. The sample was blood, taken from a patient whose treatment included radiotherapy and nephrectomy. For the CDR3, the DNA is TGTGCCAGCAGCTTAGGTTTGGAATGGGCTGAAGCTTTCTTT. Protein: CASSLGLEWAEAFF.